These 23 T cell receptor beta chains were all obtained from the same sample, sequenced in a study of T-cell memory formation after mild COVID-19. TCRdb recomputed calls from the 5' RACE reads with MiXCR, one row per CDR3 protein. In the table there are approximately 340,000 distinct CDR3 sequences, around 15% of which are singletons. Source material: PBMCs or a T cell subset sorted from them (not recorded which). Every receptor here comes from a young man who had mild COVID-19 (a few samples of this study predate the infection). Cell type and time point are not known.

This clonotype was seen a handful of times. The genes are TRBV20-1 and TRBJ2-1, with TRBD2 identical over 13 bases. J gave up 10 bases and V 4 bases, and 10 bases lay outside the gene matches. Germline V lookup: CDR1 DFQATT, CDR2 SNEGSKA (reference sequence). The CDR3 spans 15 residues. This CDR3 is CSAIAPGLAGFEQFF. CDR3 nucleotide sequence: TGCAGTGCTATAGCACCGGGACTAGCGGGGTTCGAGCAGTTCTTC.

A few counts support this clonotype. The chain is built from TRBV7-2 and TRBJ2-3, with unresolved D. V lost 1 base and J lost 10, with 15 bases in between. The CDR3 has 14 residues. The germline V gene encodes CDR1 SGHTA and CDR2 FQGNSA. The CDR3 spells CASSLVPRAGSQYF. The DNA for the CDR3 is TGTGCCAGCAGCTTAGTTCCTAGGGCTGGATCGCAGTATTTT.

This rearrangement joins TRBV5-1 to TRBJ2-3, with D possibly matching TRBD1 (7 bases). CDR3 length equals 15 residues. Per the germline V gene, CDR1 is SGHRS and CDR2 is YFSETQ. The V end was cut by 4 bases, the J end by 4 bases, with 16 bases between. Here the CDR3 reads CASSVSGGIADTQYF. For the CDR3, the DNA is TGCGCCAGCAGCGTCTCAGGGGGGATTGCAGATACGCAGTATTTT.

V and J are TRBV5-1 and TRBJ2-3; D is undetermined. V was pared by 4 bases and J by 4 bases, with 7 bases between. The CDR3 loop spans 12 amino acids. Germline V gives CDR1 SGHRS, CDR2 YFSETQ. The CDR3 coding sequence is TGCGCCAGCAGCGCCGAATCAGATACGCAGTATTTT. Its translation: CASSAESDTQYF. Full variable domain (missing parts from reference TRBV5-1 and TRBJ2-3): KAGVTQTPRYLIKTRGQQVTLSCSPISGHRSVSWYQQTPGQGLQFLFEYFSETQRNKGNFPGRFSGRQFSNSRSEMNVSTLELGDSALYLCASSAESDTQYFGPGTRLTVL.

The rearrangement links TRBV6-5 to TRBJ2-1; D is ambiguous. The germline CDR1 and CDR2 sequences are MNHEY and SVGAGI. Trimming removed 6 bases from V and 14 bases from J, with 23 bases in between. This CDR3 spans 14 amino acids. CDR3 DNA sequence: TGTGCCAGCAGGGCCGGATCATCGGGCCAGGTGGAGTTCTTC. Its protein is CASRAGSSGQVEFF.

The chain joins TRBV4-3 to TRBJ2-1; 7 bases line up with TRBD1. The CDR3 spans 16 residues. V was clipped by 4 bases and J by 8 bases; unmatched bases: 14. The V gene's germline CDR1 is LGHNA and CDR2 YSLEER. The CDR3 DNA is TGCGCCAGCAGCCGGGCCACAGGGGAACCCACGGATGAGCAGTTCTTC. As protein: CASSRATGEPTDEQFF.

V usage is TRBV6-1 and J usage is TRBJ2-2; the D is unclear. The CDR3 spans 14 residues. Germline V gene lookup returns CDR1 MNHNS and CDR2 SASEGT. V was shortened by 1 base and J by 5 bases, with 8 bases between the two germline ends. The CDR3 here is CASSEGAETGELFF. CDR3 coding DNA: TGTGCCAGCAGTGAAGGGGCAGAAACCGGGGAGCTGTTTTTT.

This clonotype was picked up many times. The V gene is TRBV12-3 or TRBV12-4, the J gene TRBJ2-5; TRBD2 is a possible D gene (6 bases). The CDR3 consists of 14 residues. Trimming removed 6 bases from V and 7 bases from J, with 18 bases in between. In nucleotides, the CDR3 is TGTGCCAGCAGCCCGTCAGGGACTTTCGGGACCCAGTACTTC. Translation gives CASSPSGTFGTQYF.

This clonotype has only a few counts. This chain uses TRBV4-1 with TRBJ2-2; D is uncertain. Germline-derived CDR1 and CDR2 are MGHRA and YSYEKL. This CDR3 has 15 amino acids. Between the trimmed V and J ends, which lost 4 bases and 1 base, there was a span of 10 bases. CDR3 sequence: CASSPPGLNTGELFF. The CDR3 DNA follows: TGCGCCAGCAGCCCGCCAGGTCTGAACACCGGGGAGCTGTTTTTT.

This clonotype came up a few times. This chain connects TRBV7-3 to TRBJ2-1; no definite D call. The germline V gene has CDR1 SGHTA and CDR2 FQGTGA. With 1 base removed from V and 4 bases from J, the gap between germline ends came to 11 bases. The CDR3 runs to 15 residues. The CDR3 region is CASSLNSFSYNEQFF. The CDR3 DNA follows: TGTGCCAGCAGCTTAAATAGTTTTTCGTACAATGAGCAGTTCTTC.

The V and J genes are TRBV27 and TRBJ1-1; 8 bases fit TRBD1. Germline-derived CDR1 and CDR2 are MNHEY and SMNVEV (reference sequence). V was pared by 8 bases and J by 2 bases, with 10 bases of the junction left unmatched. This CDR3 comprises 15 residues. Here the CDR3 DNA reads TGTGCCAGCTCCCTTTTTGGACAGGGCAACACTGAAGCTTTCTTT. This encodes CASSLFGQGNTEAFF.

This clonotype was found many times. The chain employs TRBV12-3 or TRBV12-4 and TRBJ1-2; no firm D call. V was trimmed by 6 bases and J by 7 bases, leaving 12 bases between them. The CDR3 runs 12 residues. The CDR3 DNA follows: TGTGCCAGCAGCCGCGAGTCGGGTGGCTACACCTTC. Its translation: CASSRESGGYTF.

The chain has TRBV19 and TRBJ2-5; D gene uncertain. The CDR3 spans 13 residues. The germline V gene encodes CDR1 LNHDA and CDR2 SQIVND (reference sequence). Trimming pared 4 bases from V and 0 bases from J, leaving 6 bases between. The CDR3 here is CASSTTDQETQYF. The CDR3 DNA follows: TGTGCCAGTAGTACTACGGACCAAGAGACCCAGTACTTC. Filled out from reference TRBV19 and TRBJ2-5, the complete variable domain reads DGGITQSPKYLFRKEGQNVTLSCEQNLNHDAMYWYRQDPGQGLRLIYYSQIVNDFQKGDIAEGYSVSREKKESFPLTVTSAQKNPTAFYLCASSTTDQETQYFGPGTRLLVL.

This clonotype was counted only a few times. The chain employs TRBV7-9 and TRBJ1-1; weak D call: TRBD1 (6 bases). The CDR3 is made up of 15 amino acids. The germline gives CDR1 SEHNR, CDR2 FQNEAQ (reference sequence). The ends were cut back, 3 bases at V and 6 bases at J, with 17 bases in the middle. DNA of the CDR3: TGTGCCAGCAGCTTTAGGGGGTCGGAGGAGGCTGAAGCTTTCTTT. This codes for CASSFRGSEEAEAFF.

This clonotype came up a few times. The chain carries TRBV20-1 and TRBJ2-2, with D possibly being TRBD1 or TRBD2 (5 bases each). The V end was cut by 1 base, the J end by 0 bases, with 12 bases between. Germline V CDR1 and CDR2: DFQATT, SNEGSKA (reference sequence). The CDR3 is made up of 16 amino acids. The CDR3 nucleotides read TGCAGTGCTAGAGGGGGACGCATGTCGAACACCGGGGAGCTGTTTTTT. This sequence encodes CSARGGRMSNTGELFF.

This clonotype was seen repeatedly, ten times or more. This rearrangement joins TRBV4-2 to TRBJ1-4; tentatively, D is TRBD1 (5 bases). Per germline, CDR1 LGHNA and CDR2 YNFKEQ. Trimming stripped 3 bases from V and 3 bases from J, with 11 bases between. This CDR3 spans 15 amino acids. CDR3 DNA: TGTGCCAGCAGCCACTGGGGGGGTTCTAATGAAAAACTGTTTTTT. Translation: CASSHWGGSNEKLFF.

This clonotype was observed a handful of times. The gene calls are TRBV28 and TRBJ2-7; D possibly uses TRBD1 or TRBD2 (5 bases each). The length of the CDR3 is 15 residues. V lost 6 bases, J lost 2 bases, and 17 bases lay in between. CDR1 and CDR2 from the germline V gene are MDHEN and SYDVKM. CDR3 in amino acids: CASSPTDRGAYEQYV. The CDR3 region has the DNA TGTGCCAGCAGCCCGACTGACAGAGGGGCCTACGAGCAGTACGTC.

The chain recombines TRBV7-6 with TRBJ2-1; D may match TRBD1 or TRBD2 (6 bases each). Germline CDR1 and CDR2: SGHVS and FNYEAQ. V dropped 0 bases and J dropped 9 bases, with 9 bases sitting between them. CDR3 size: 13 residues. The CDR3 DNA sequence: TGTGCCAGCAGCTTAGCGGGGGGCCCTGAGCAGTTCTTC. It specifies CASSLAGGPEQFF.

The genes are TRBV10-3 and TRBJ2-1, with D possibly TRBD2 on 6 matching bases. V lost 8 bases and J lost 5, with 13 bases in between. This CDR3 contains 13 residues. Germline CDR1 is ENHRY and CDR2 is SYGVKD. CDR3 coding DNA: TGTGCCATCCGTGCGGGGACCCACAATGAGCAGTTCTTC. Translation gives CAIRAGTHNEQFF.

The V gene is TRBV30, the J gene TRBJ2-6; 7 nucleotides align to TRBD2. The CDR3 has 16 amino acids. V was pared by 7 bases and J by 0 bases, with 9 bases of the junction left unmatched. CDR1 and CDR2 from the germline V gene are GTSNPN and SVGIG (reference sequence). This CDR3 reads CASGSSGISGANVLTF. The CDR3 nucleotides read TGTGCCTCCGGGTCTAGCGGCATCTCTGGGGCCAACGTCCTGACTTTC.

This clonotype was counted a few times. V gene TRBV7-9 combines with J gene TRBJ2-1; D may be TRBD2 (6 bases). Germline V gives CDR1 SEHNR, CDR2 FQNEAQ (reference sequence). Deletions cut 4 bases from V and 12 bases from J, with 13 bases between. This CDR3 comprises 12 residues. CDR3 sequence: CASSYSGRGQFF. As DNA, the CDR3 is TGTGCCAGCAGCTACTCCGGGAGAGGGCAGTTCTTC.

This sequence joins TRBV15 and TRBJ2-2; D is perhaps TRBD1 (5 bases). V shed 5 bases and J shed 5 bases, with 9 bases lying between them. The CDR3 contains 13 residues. CDR1 is LNHNV, CDR2 YYDKDF, per germline (reference sequence). In nucleotides, the CDR3 is TGTGCCACCAGCTTTAGGGGAACCGGGGAGCTGTTTTTT. Translation gives CATSFRGTGELFF. Variable domain in full (rest from reference TRBV15 and TRBJ2-2): DAMVIQNPRYQVTQFGKPVTLSCSQTLNHNVMYWYQQKSSQAPKLLFHYYDKDFNNEADTPDNFQSRRPNTSFCFLDIRSPGLGDTAMYLCATSFRGTGELFFGEGSRLTVL.

The sample holds a few counts of this clonotype. This rearrangement joins TRBV29-1 to TRBJ1-2, with TRBD1 matching over 7 bases. With V trimmed by 3 bases and J by 8 bases, 6 bases remained unmatched. CDR1 SQVTM and CDR2 ANQGSEA come from the germline V gene. The CDR3 is made up of 12 amino acids. The DNA of the CDR3 is TGCAGCGTTGAGGGGTCAGGGGGAGGCTACACCTTC. It translates to CSVEGSGGGYTF.